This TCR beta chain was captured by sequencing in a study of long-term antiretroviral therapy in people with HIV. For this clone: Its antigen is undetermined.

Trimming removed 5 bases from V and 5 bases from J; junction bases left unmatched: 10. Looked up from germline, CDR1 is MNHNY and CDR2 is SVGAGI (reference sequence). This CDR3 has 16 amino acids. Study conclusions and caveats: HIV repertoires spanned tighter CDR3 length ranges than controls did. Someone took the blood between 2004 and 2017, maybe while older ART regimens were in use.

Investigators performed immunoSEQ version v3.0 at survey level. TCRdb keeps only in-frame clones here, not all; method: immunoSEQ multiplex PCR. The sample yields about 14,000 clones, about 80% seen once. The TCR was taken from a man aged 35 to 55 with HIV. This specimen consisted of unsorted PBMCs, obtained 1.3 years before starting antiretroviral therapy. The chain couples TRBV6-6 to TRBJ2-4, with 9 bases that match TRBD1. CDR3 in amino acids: CASSSHRGRQENIQYF. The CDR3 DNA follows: TGTGCCAGCAGTAGCCACAGGGGGCGCCAGGAAAACATTCAGTACTTC.